These 10 T cell receptor beta chains originate from one sample sequenced in a study of blood T cell repertoires in COVID-19. Libraries were prepared by immunoSEQ multiplex PCR; TCRdb keeps only in-frame clonotypes and omits some of them. Among 270,000 or so clones listed, around 81% were seen once. The sequenced material came from peripheral blood. The receptor source for this set is a woman aged 55 to 70 with active or convalescent COVID-19.

Here the CDR3 reads CASSYSVLAPLHF. In DNA, the CDR3 is TGTGCCAGCAGTTACTCCGTTCTAGCACCCCTCCACTTT. This chain connects TRBV6-5 to TRBJ1-6; D not certain. CDR3 length: 13 amino acids. Trimming cost V 0 bases and J 11 bases, with 8 bases left between them. CDR1 is MNHEY, CDR2 SVGAGI, per germline.

The V and J genes are TRBV12-5 and TRBJ1-4; possibly TRBD1 for D (6 bases). Germline loops: CDR1 LGHNT, CDR2 FRNRAP. CDR3 size: 14 residues. V gave up 0 bases and J gave up 8 bases, with 10 bases separating them. In DNA, the CDR3 is TGTGCTAGTGGTTTGGTGTCGACAGGAGAAAAACTGTTTTTT. It specifies CASGLVSTGEKLFF.

This clone occurred a few times. V gene TRBV19 combines with J gene TRBJ1-2, with D perhaps TRBD1 (6 bases). The V gene lost 3 bases and the J gene lost 4 bases, with 12 bases spanning the gap. CDR1 and CDR2 from the germline V gene are LNHDA and SQIVND (reference sequence). The length of the CDR3 is 14 residues. CDR3 protein: CASSMLGASYGYTF. CDR3 sequence (DNA): TGTGCCAGTAGTATGTTGGGGGCGAGCTATGGCTACACCTTC.

In the case of this clone: Other DNA sequences from this sample encode an identical CDR3 as well. CDR3 nucleotides: TGTGCCAGCTCACCTTTACAAGAGACCCAGTACTTC. Its protein is CASSPLQETQYF. V gene TRBV18 combines with J gene TRBJ2-5; unclear D gene. Germline V gene sequence: CDR1 KGHSH, CDR2 LQKENI. This CDR3 has 12 amino acids. The V gene lost 3 bases and the J gene lost 2 bases, with 4 bases spanning the gap.

This clone came up a few times. The chain couples TRBV2 to TRBJ1-2; a weak D match, TRBD1 (5 bases). V dropped 6 bases and J dropped 3 bases, with 11 bases sitting between them. Per the germline V gene, CDR1 is SNHLY and CDR2 is FYNNEI. This CDR3 has 13 residues. The CDR3 nucleotides are TGTGCCAGCAGGGGGCTGGGCGACTATGGCTACACCTTC. It translates to CASRGLGDYGYTF.

Of note for this clone: This CDR3 is also generated by other DNA sequences in the sample. The J gene is TRBJ2-5, the V gene TRBV7-8, with TRBD1 matching 10 bases. Per the germline V gene, CDR1 is SGHVS and CDR2 is FQNEAQ. This CDR3 contains 14 residues. Trimming cost V 1 base and J 5 bases; bases outside gene matches: 1. This CDR3 is CASSLGGQGETQYF. As DNA, the CDR3 is TGTGCCAGCAGCTTAGGGGGACAGGGGGAGACCCAGTACTTC.

V is TRBV5-6 and J is TRBJ1-2; D is perhaps TRBD1 (5 bases). Between the trimmed V and J ends, which lost 4 bases and 7 bases, there was a span of 14 bases. Germline CDR1 reads SGHDT; CDR2 reads YYEEEE. The CDR3 contains 13 residues. In DNA, the CDR3 is TGTGCCAGCAGCGCCGTTCGGGGGATTGGCTACACCTTC. This translates into CASSAVRGIGYTF.

V and J are TRBV6-5 and TRBJ1-3; 9 bases map to TRBD1. CDR1 is MNHEY, CDR2 SVGAGI, per germline. This CDR3 contains 13 residues. V shed 6 bases, J shed 8 bases, and the junction held 5 bases outside the gene matches. The chain's CDR3 is CASRGTGKDTIYF. The CDR3 bases are TGTGCCAGCAGAGGGACAGGGAAAGACACCATATATTTT.

The chain carries TRBV21-1 and TRBJ1-2; the table's D call of TRBD1 was not tested on the DNA. TRBV21-1 represents a pseudogene. This CDR3 region has 14 residues. Here the CDR3 DNA reads TGTGCCAGCAACAGTACAGGGGCGAACTATGGCTACACCTTC. Translating gives CASNSTGANYGYTF.

The chain has TRBV12-3 or TRBV12-4 and TRBJ1-2, with D possibly TRBD1 on 5 matching bases. The CDR3 sequence is 13 residues long. V lost 2 bases and J 8 bases, leaving 12 bases between the germline ends. CDR3 in amino acids: CASSLMGGTGYTF. DNA for the CDR3: TGTGCCAGCAGTTTAATGGGGGGAACCGGCTACACCTTC.